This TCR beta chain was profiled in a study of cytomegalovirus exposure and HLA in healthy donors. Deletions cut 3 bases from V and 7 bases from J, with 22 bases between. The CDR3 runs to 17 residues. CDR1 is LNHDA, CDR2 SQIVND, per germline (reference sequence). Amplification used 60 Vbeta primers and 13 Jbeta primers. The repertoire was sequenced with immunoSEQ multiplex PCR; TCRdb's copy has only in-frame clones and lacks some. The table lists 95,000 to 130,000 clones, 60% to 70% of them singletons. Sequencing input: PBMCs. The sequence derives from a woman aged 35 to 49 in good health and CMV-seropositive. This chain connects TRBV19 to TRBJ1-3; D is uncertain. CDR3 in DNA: TGTGCCAGTAGTATTGAAACCTCGGCAGGTTTCTTGAACACCATATATTTT. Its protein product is CASSIETSAGFLNTIYF. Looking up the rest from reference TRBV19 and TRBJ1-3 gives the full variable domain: DGGITQSPKYLFRKEGQNVTLSCEQNLNHDAMYWYRQDPGQGLRLIYYSQIVNDFQKGDIAEGYSVSREKKESFPLTVTSAQKNPTAFYLCASSIETSAGFLNTIYFGEGSWLTVV.